This T cell receptor (beta chain) comes out of a study of identical twins. Study-level points and caveats: Models, which agreed with sharing between unrelated individuals, nonetheless underestimated the out-of-frame TCR alpha sharing seen in monozygotic twins.

About this clonotype: Its antigen is unidentified.

This CDR3 is 15 amino acids long. V lost 3 bases, J lost 4 bases, and 7 bases stayed unmatched. Unique molecular identifiers were present on cDNA, and template switching added a universal primer site. TCRdb passed the 5' RACE reads through MiXCR, listing each CDR3 protein once. Among about 520,000 distinct CDR3 sequences, under 25% were seen once, and the ten largest hold about 0.99%. This same sample was also taken into another study, of T cells expressing NK-cell markers. That work contributes: The eight sequenced donors comprised seven who were HCMV-seropositive and one who was seronegative.

The source of this sequence is a woman aged 18-29 years in good health. The chain has TRBV12-3 or TRBV12-4 and TRBJ1-1; TRBD1 matches 8 bases. Sequenced sample: CD4+ T cells sorted from blood. The CDR3 DNA sequence: TGTGCCAGCAGTTTTCGGACAGGGTTGGGCACTGAAGCTTTCTTT. Translated, it gives CASSFRTGLGTEAFF.